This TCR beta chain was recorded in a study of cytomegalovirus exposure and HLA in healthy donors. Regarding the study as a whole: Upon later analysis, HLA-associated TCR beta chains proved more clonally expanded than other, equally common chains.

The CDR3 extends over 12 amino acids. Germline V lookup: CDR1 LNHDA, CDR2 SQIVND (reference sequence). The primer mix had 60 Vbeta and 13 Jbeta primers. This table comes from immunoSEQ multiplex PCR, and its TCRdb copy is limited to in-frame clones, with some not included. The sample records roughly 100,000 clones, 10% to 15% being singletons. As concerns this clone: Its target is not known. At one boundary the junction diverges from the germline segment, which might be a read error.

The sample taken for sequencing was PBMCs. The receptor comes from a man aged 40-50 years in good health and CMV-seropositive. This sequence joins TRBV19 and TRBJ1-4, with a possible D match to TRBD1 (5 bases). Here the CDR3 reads CASSPRPGEMVF. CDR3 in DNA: TGTGCCAGTAGTCCCCGCCCGGGGGAAATGGTTTTT.